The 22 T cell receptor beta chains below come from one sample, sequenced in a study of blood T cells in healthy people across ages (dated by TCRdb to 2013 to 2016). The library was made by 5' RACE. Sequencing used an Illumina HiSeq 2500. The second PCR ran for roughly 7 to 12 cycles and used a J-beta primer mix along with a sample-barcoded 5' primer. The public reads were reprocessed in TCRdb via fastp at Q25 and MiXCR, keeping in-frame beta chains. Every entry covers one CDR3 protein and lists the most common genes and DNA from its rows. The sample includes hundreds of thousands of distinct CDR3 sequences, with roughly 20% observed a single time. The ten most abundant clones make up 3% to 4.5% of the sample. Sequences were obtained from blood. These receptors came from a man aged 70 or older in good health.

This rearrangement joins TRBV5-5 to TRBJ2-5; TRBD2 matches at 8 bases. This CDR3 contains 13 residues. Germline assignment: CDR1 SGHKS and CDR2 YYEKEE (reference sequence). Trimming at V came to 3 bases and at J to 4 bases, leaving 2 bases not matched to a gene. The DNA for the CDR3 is TGTGCCAGCAGCTGGACTAGCACAGAGACCCAGTACTTC. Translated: CASSWTSTETQYF.

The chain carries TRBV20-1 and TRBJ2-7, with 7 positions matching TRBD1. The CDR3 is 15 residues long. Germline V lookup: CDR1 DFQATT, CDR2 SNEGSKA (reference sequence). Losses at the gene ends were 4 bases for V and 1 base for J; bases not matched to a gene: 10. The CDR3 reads CSANPFRQGSYEQYF. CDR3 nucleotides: TGCAGTGCTAACCCGTTCAGACAGGGATCCTACGAGCAGTACTTC.

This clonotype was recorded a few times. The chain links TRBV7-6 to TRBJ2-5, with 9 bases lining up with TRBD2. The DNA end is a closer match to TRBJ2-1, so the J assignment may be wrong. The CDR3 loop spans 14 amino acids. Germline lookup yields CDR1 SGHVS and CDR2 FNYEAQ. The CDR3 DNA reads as TGTGCCAGCAGCCAAGCCCATGGACTAGCGCTACAGTTCTTC. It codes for CASSQAHGLALQFF.

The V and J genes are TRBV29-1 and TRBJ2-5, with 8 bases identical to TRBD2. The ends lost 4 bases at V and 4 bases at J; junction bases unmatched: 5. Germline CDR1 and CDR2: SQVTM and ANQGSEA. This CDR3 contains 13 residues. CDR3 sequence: CSVVAGGLETQYF. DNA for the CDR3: TGCAGCGTTGTTGCGGGGGGCTTAGAGACCCAGTACTTC.

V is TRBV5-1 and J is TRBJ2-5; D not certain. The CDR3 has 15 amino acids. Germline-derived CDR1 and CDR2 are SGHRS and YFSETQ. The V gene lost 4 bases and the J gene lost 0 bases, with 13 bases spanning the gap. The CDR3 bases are TGCGCCAGCAGCCCACGGCCGGGTAACCAAGAGACCCAGTACTTC. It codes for CASSPRPGNQETQYF.

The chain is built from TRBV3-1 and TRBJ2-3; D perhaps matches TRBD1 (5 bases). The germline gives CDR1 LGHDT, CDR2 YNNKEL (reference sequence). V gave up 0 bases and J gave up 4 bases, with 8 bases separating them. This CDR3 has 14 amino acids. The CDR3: CASSQDRGADTQYF. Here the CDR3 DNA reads TGTGCCAGCAGCCAAGATAGGGGCGCAGATACGCAGTATTTT.

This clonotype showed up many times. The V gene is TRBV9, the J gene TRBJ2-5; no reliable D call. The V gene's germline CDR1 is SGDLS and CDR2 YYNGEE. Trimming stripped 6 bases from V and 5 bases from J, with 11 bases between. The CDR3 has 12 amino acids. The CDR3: CASTVVGETQYF. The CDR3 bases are TGTGCCAGCACGGTGGTTGGGGAGACCCAGTACTTC.

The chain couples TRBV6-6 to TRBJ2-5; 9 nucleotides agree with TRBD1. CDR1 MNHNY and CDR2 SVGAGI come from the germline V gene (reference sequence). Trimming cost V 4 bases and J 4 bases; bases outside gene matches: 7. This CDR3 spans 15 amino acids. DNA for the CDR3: TGTGCCAGCAGTTCCCTCGGACAGGGGAGAGAGACCCAGTACTTC. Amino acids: CASSSLGQGRETQYF.

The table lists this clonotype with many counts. The CDR3 DNA sequence: TGTGCCAGCAGTTTCGAGCTAGCGGAAAACATTCAGTACTTC. This gives the protein CASSFELAENIQYF. The rearrangement links TRBV12-3 or TRBV12-4 to TRBJ2-4; 7 bases agree with TRBD2. Unmatched junction bases numbered 4, after V lost 3 bases and J lost 5 bases. The CDR3 covers 14 residues.

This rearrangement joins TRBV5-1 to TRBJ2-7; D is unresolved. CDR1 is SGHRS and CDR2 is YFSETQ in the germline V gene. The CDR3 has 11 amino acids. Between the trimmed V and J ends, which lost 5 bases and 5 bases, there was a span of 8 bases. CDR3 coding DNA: TGCGCCAGCAGGGGGTCGGACGAGCAGTACTTC. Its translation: CASRGSDEQYF. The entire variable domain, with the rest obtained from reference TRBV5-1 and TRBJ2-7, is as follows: KAGVTQTPRYLIKTRGQQVTLSCSPISGHRSVSWYQQTPGQGLQFLFEYFSETQRNKGNFPGRFSGRQFSNSRSEMNVSTLELGDSALYLCASRGSDEQYFGPGTRLTVT.

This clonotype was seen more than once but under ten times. The CDR3 is CASSPGLGRSYEQYF. In DNA form, the CDR3 reads TGTGCCAGCAGTCCAGGACTAGGCCGTTCCTACGAGCAGTACTTC. The chain has TRBV28 and TRBJ2-7; 7 bases agree with TRBD2. The CDR3 spans 15 residues. Germline lookup yields CDR1 MDHEN and CDR2 SYDVKM. V gave up 5 bases and J gave up 1 base; unmatched junction bases: 8.

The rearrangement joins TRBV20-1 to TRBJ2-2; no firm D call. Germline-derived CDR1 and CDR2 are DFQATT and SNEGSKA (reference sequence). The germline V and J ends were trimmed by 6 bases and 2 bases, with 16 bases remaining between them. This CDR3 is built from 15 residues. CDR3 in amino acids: CSASALTGNTGELFF. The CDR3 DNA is TGCAGTGCATCCGCTTTGACCGGAAACACCGGGGAGCTGTTTTTT.

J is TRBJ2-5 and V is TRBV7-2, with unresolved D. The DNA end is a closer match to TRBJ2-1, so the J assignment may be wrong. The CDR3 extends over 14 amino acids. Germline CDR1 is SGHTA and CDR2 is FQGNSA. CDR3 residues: CASSFRPDHSEQFF. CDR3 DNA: TGTGCCAGCAGCTTCCGGCCAGACCACAGTGAGCAGTTCTTC.

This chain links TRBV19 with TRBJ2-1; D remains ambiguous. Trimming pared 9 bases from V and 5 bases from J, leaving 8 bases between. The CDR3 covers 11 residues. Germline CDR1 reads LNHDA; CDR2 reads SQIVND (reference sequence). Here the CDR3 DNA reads TGTGCCAGCAAACTCGACAATGAGCAGTTCTTC. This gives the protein CASKLDNEQFF.

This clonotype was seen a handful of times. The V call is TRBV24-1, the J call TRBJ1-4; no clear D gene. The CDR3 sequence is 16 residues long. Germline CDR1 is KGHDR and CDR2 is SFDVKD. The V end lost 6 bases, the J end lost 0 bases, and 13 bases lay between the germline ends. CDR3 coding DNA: TGTGCCACCAGTCCTGGGATACAACCAACTAATGAAAAACTGTTTTTT. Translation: CATSPGIQPTNEKLFF.

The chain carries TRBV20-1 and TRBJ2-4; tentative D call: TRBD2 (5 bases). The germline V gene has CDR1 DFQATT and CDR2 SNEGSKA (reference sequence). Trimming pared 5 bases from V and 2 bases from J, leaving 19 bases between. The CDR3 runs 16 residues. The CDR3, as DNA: TGCAGTGCTTCCCCGGGGTACCCCTCCTCCAAAAACATTCAGTACTTC. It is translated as CSASPGYPSSKNIQYF.

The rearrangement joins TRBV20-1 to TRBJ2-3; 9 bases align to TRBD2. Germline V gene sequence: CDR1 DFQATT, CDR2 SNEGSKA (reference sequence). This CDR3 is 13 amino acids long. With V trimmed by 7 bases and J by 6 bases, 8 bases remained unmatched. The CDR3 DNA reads TGCAGTGAGGCTAGCGGGAATGGGGATACGCAGTATTTT. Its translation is CSEASGNGDTQYF.

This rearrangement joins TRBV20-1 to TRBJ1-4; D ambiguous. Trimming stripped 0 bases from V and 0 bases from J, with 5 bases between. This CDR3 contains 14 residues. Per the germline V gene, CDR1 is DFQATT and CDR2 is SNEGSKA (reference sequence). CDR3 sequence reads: CSARDGSTNEKLFF. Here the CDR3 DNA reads TGCAGTGCTAGAGACGGGTCAACTAATGAAAAACTGTTTTTT.

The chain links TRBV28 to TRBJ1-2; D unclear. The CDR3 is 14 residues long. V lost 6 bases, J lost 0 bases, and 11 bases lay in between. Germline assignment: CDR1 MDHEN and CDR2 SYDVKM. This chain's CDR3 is CASRQDGTNYGYTF. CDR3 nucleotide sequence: TGTGCCAGCAGGCAGGACGGTACTAACTATGGCTACACCTTC.

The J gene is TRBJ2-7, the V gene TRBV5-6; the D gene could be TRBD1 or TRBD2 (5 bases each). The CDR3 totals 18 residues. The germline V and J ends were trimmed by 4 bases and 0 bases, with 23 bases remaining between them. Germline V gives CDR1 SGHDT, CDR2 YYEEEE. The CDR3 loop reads CASSPTVADRTRSYEQYF. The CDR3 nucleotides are TGTGCCAGCAGCCCGACAGTCGCCGATCGGACTCGCTCCTACGAGCAGTACTTC.

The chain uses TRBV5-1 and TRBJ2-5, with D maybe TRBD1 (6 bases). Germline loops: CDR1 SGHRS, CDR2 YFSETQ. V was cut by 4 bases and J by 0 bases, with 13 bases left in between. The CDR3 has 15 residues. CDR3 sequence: CASSRLGTYQETQYF. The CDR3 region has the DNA TGCGCCAGCAGCCGCCTCGGGACATACCAAGAGACCCAGTACTTC.

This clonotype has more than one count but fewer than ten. CDR3 DNA: TGTGCCAGCAGCGGGAGCAACACAGATACGCAGTATTTT. As protein: CASSGSNTDTQYF. The chain uses TRBV6-6 and TRBJ2-3, with D perhaps matching TRBD2 (6 bases). CDR1 is MNHNY, CDR2 SVGAGI, per germline (reference sequence). Trimming removed 6 bases from V and 2 bases from J, with 9 bases in between. This CDR3 region has 13 residues.